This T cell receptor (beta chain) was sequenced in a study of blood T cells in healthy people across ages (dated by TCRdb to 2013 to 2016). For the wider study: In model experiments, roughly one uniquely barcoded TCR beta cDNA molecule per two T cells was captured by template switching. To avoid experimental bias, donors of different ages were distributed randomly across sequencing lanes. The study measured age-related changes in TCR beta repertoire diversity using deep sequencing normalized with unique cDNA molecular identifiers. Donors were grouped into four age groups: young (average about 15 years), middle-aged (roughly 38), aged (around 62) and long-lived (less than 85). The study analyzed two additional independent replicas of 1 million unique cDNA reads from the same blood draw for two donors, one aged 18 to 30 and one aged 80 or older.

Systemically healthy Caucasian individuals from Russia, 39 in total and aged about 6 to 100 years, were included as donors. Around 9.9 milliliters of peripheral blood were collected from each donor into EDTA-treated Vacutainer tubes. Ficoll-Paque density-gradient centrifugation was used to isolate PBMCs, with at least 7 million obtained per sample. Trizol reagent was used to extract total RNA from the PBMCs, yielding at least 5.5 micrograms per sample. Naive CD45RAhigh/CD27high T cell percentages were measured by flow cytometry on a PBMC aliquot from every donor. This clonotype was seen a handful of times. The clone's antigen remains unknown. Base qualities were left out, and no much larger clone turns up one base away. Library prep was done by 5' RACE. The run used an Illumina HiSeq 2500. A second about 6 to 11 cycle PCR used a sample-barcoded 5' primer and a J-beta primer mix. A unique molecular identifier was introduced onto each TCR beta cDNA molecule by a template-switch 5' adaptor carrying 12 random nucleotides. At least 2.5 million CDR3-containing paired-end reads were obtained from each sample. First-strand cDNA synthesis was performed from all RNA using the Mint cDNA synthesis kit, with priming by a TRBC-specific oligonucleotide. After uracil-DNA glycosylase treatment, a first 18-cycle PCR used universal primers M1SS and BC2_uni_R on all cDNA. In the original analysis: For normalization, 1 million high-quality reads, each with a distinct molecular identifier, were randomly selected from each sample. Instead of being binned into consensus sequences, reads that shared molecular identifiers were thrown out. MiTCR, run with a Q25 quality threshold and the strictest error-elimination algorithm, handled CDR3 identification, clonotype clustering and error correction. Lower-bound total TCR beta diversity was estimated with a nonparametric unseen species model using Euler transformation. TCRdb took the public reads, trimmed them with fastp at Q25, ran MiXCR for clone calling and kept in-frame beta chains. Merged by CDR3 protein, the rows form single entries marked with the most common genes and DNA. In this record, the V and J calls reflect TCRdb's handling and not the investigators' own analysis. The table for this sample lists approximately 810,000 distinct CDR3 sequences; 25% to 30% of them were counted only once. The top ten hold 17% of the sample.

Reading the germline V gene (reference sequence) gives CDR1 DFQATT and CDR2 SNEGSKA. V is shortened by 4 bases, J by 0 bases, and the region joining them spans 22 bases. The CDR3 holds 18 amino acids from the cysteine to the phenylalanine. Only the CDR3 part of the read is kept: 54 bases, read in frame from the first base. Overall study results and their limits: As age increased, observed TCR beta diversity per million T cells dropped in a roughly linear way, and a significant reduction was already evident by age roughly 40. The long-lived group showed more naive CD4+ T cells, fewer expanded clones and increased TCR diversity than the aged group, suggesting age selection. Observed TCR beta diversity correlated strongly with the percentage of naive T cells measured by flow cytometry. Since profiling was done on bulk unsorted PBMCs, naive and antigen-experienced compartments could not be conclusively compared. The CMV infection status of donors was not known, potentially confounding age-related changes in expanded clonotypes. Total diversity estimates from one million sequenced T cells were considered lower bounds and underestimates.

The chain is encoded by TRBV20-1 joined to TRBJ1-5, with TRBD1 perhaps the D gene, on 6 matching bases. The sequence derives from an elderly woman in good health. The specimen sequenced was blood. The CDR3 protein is CSAILGSDSSYSNQPQHF. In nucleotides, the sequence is TGCAGTGCTATCCTCGGGTCGGACAGCAGTTATAGCAATCAGCCCCAGCATTTT.